These T cell receptor beta chains were read from a single sample in a study of shared clonotypes between healthy human individuals. Here immunoSEQ multiplex PCR was the method, and the copy in TCRdb shows in-frame clones only, minus some. The data contain about 2.1 million clones, approximately 94% of them singletons. Sequencing was done on a sample of naive CD8+ T cells from PBMCs. These receptor sequences come from a man between 18 and 35 years old in good health. Some clones in this sample may be carry-over from other donors' samples. Each CDR3 is given with its conserved first and last residue. D genes are given only for firm matches. The listing skips clone size in some rows; elsewhere it reads once, few, many or a size class.

J: TRBJ1-1; D: -; V: TRBV9; size: once; CDR3: CASSAPTGNTEAFF; DNA: TGTGCCAGCAGCGCCCCGACAGGGAACACTGAAGCTTTCTTT
J: TRBJ2-4; D: -; V: TRBV29-1; size: -; CDR3: CSVGDSLAKNIQYF; DNA: TGCAGCGTTGGGGATAGCCTAGCCAAAAACATTCAGTACTTC
J: TRBJ2-3; D: -; V: TRBV27; size: -; CDR3: CASSLVLGDTQYF; DNA: TGTGCCAGCAGTTTAGTCCTGGGAGATACGCAGTATTTT
J: TRBJ1-5; D: -; V: TRBV4-1; size: -; CDR3: CASSQAVRQGAQPQHF; DNA: TGCGCCAGCAGCCAAGCTGTTCGGCAGGGAGCTCAGCCCCAGCATTTT
J: TRBJ1-2; D: -; V: TRBV19; size: once; CDR3: CASSTDRDGYTF; DNA: TGTGCCAGTAGTACGGACAGAGATGGCTACACCTTC
J: TRBJ1-5; D: -; V: TRBV15; size: -; CDR3: CATSRESLGQPQHF; DNA: TGTGCCACCAGCAGAGAGTCTCTTGGGCAGCCCCAGCATTTT
J: TRBJ2-3; D: TRBD1; V: TRBV9; size: -; CDR3: CASSAPDRGPNTDTQYF; DNA: TGTGCCAGCAGCGCTCCGGACAGGGGGCCCAACACAGATACGCAGTATTTT
J: TRBJ1-2; D: -; V: TRBV19; size: -; CDR3: CATWAGVGYTF; DNA: TGTGCCACGTGGGCAGGGGTTGGCTACACCTTC
J: TRBJ2-3; D: -; V: TRBV5-6; size: -; CDR3: CASSLGFPGTQYF; DNA: TGTGCCAGCAGCTTGGGGTTTCCAGGTACGCAGTATTTT
J: TRBJ1-5; D: -; V: TRBV30; size: once; CDR3: CAWSVGADQPQHF; DNA: TGTGCCTGGAGTGTAGGGGCAGATCAGCCCCAGCATTTT
J: TRBJ2-7; D: TRBD1; V: TRBV28; size: once; CDR3: CASSLEGQGFSEQYF; DNA: TGTGCCAGCAGTTTAGAGGGACAGGGGTTCAGCGAGCAGTACTTC
J: TRBJ2-7; D: -; V: TRBV7-8; size: -; CDR3: CASSSGTYEQYF; DNA: TGTGCCAGCAGCTCAGGGACCTACGAGCAGTACTTC
J: TRBJ1-2; D: TRBD1; V: TRBV5-1; size: -; CDR3: CASSFPGGDGYTF; DNA: TGCGCCAGCAGCTTCCCAGGGGGGGATGGCTACACCTTC
J: TRBJ2-1; D: -; V: TRBV5-6; size: once; CDR3: CASSLTDYNEQFF; DNA: TGTGCCAGCAGCTTGACGGATTACAATGAGCAGTTCTTC
J: TRBJ2-7; D: -; V: TRBV27; size: -; CDR3: CASSQNRVYEQYF; DNA: TGTGCCAGCAGTCAAAACAGGGTGTACGAGCAGTACTTC
J: TRBJ2-3; D: -; V: TRBV11-1; size: -; CDR3: CASSLLRTATDTQYF; DNA: TGTGCCAGCAGCTTACTTAGGACCGCCACAGATACGCAGTATTTT
J: TRBJ2-1; D: TRBD2; V: TRBV28; size: -; CDR3: CASRELAGVSYNEQFF; DNA: TGTGCCAGCAGAGAACTAGCGGGAGTTTCCTACAATGAGCAGTTCTTC
J: TRBJ2-7; D: -; V: TRBV4-1; size: -; CDR3: CASSQPIQARPEQYF; DNA: TGCGCCAGCAGCCAACCCATTCAGGCTAGGCCTGAGCAGTACTTC
J: TRBJ2-1; D: TRBD2; V: TRBV19; size: -; CDR3: CASSILADNEQFF; DNA: TGTGCCAGTAGTATACTAGCGGACAATGAGCAGTTCTTC
J: TRBJ1-1; D: TRBD1; V: TRBV7-9; size: once; CDR3: CASSLSRTGDAEAFF; DNA: TGTGCCAGCAGCTTAAGTCGGACAGGGGACGCTGAAGCTTTCTTT
J: TRBJ1-2; D: -; V: TRBV7-3; size: few; CDR3: CASSLTYGGDHTF; DNA: TGTGCCAGCAGCTTAACGTATGGAGGTGACCACACCTTC
J: TRBJ2-3; D: -; V: TRBV11-2; size: -; CDR3: CASSFPAADTQYF; DNA: TGTGCCAGCAGCTTCCCCGCCGCAGATACGCAGTATTTT
J: TRBJ2-1; D: TRBD2; V: TRBV9; size: once; CDR3: CASSQEASGANNEQFF; DNA: TGTGCCAGCAGCCAAGAGGCTAGCGGGGCAAACAATGAGCAGTTCTTC
J: TRBJ2-7; D: TRBD1; V: TRBV6-5; size: -; CDR3: CASSYEAGGSYEQYF; DNA: TGTGCCAGCAGTTACGAGGCAGGGGGCTCCTACGAGCAGTACTTC
J: TRBJ2-1; D: -; V: TRBV7-9; size: once; CDR3: CASSLGERDEQFF; DNA: TGTGCCAGCAGCTTAGGGGAGCGGGATGAGCAGTTCTTC
J: TRBJ2-1; D: -; V: TRBV5-6; size: few; CDR3: CASSPRSNEQFF; DNA: TGTGCCAGCAGCCCGAGGAGCAATGAGCAGTTCTTC
J: TRBJ1-5; D: -; V: TRBV28; size: -; CDR3: CASSSKSNQPQHF; DNA: TGTGCCAGCAGTTCCAAGTCAAATCAGCCCCAGCATTTT
J: TRBJ2-5; D: TRBD2; V: TRBV11-2; size: -; CDR3: CASTPRGGETQYF; DNA: TGTGCCAGCACCCCCCGGGGGGGAGAGACCCAGTACTTC
J: TRBJ1-4; D: TRBD1; V: TRBV19; size: -; CDR3: CASQGGSEKLFF; DNA: TGTGCCTCCCAGGGGGGGAGTGAAAAACTGTTTTTT
J: TRBJ2-3; D: -; V: TRBV4-1; size: once; CDR3: CASSQVALASDTQYF; DNA: TGCGCCAGCAGCCAAGTTGCGTTAGCCTCAGATACGCAGTATTTT